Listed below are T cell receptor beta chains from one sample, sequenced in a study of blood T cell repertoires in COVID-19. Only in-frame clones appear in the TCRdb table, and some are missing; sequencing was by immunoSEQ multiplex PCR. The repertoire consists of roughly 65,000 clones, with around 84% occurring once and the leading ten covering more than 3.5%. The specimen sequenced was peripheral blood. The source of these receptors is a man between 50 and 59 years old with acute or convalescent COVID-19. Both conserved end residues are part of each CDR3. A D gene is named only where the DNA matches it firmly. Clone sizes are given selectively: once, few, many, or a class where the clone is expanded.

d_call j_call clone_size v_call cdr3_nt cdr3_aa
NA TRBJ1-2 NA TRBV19 TGTGCCAGTAGTATAGACAGTGAACCAATCTATGGCTACACCTTC CASSIDSEPIYGYTF
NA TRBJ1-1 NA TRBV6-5 TGTGCCAGCGCTAGAGGCCGGGCAGGGGACACTGAAGCTTTCTTT CASARGRAGDTEAFF
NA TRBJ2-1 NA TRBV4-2 TGTGCCAGCAGCCAAGCCGGACTCGCCGTCCATGAGCAGTTCTTC CASSQAGLAVHEQFF
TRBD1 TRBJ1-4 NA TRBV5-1 TGCGCCAGCAGCTTGGAGGGGGCCCCTAATGAAAAACTGTTTTTT CASSLEGAPNEKLFF
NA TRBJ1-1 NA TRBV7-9 TGTGCCAGCAGCTTATCCTGGAACACTGAAGCTTTCTTT CASSLSWNTEAFF
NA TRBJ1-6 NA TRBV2 TGTGCCAGCAGCCGCCGGGGAGGAGGTTCACCCCTCCACTTT CASSRRGGGSPLHF
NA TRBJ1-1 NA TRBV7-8 TGTGCCAGCAGCTTAGAGTGGAGGGGTGAAGCTTTCTTT CASSLEWRGEAFF
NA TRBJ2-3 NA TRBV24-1 TGTGCCACCAGTGATTCGGGACTCGGATACACAGATACGCAGTATTTT CATSDSGLGYTDTQYF
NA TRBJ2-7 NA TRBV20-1 TGCAGTGTGGGATCCGGGAACGAGCAGTACTTC CSVGSGNEQYF
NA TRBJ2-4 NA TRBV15 TGTGCCACCAGCAGAGAAGACAGACAGTCAACAAGGTACATTCAGTACTTC CATSREDRQSTRYIQYF
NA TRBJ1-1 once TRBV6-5 TGTGCCAGCACACAGGGTTGGACTGAAGCTTTCTTT CASTQGWTEAFF
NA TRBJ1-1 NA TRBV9 TGTGCCAGCAGCTTGACTTTAGAGAACACTGAAGCTTTCTTT CASSLTLENTEAFF
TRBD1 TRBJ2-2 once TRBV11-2 TGTGCCAGCAGAACAGGGGGCATTGGGGAGCTGTTTTTT CASRTGGIGELFF
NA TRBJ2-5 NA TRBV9 TGTGCCAGCAGCGTAGGCGTAGAAGAGACCCAGTACTTC CASSVGVEETQYF
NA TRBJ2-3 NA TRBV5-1 TGCGCCAGCAGCTTGGCGGGTCAGATCTCGGATACGCAGTATTTT CASSLAGQISDTQYF
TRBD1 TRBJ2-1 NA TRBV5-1 TGCGCCAGCAGCTCCCCGGGACAGGGGTCTCGGAACGCCTACAATGAGCAGTTCTTC CASSSPGQGSRNAYNEQFF
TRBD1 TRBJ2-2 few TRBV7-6 TGTGCCAGCAGCTACGGGACAGGGAACACCGGGGAGCTGTTTTTT CASSYGTGNTGELFF
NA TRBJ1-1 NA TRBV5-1 TGCGCCAGCAGCTTTTACAAACCGAACACTGAAGCTTTCTTT CASSFYKPNTEAFF
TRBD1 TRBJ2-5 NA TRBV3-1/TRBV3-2 TGTGCCAGCAGCCAAGGGAGTACAGGGGCAGAGACCCAGTACTTC CASSQGSTGAETQYF
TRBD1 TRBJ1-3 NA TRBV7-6 TGTGCCAGCAGCTTATCGCAGGGGGCTGGAAACACCATATATTTT CASSLSQGAGNTIYF
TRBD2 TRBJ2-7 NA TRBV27 TGTGCCAGCAGTTTATTCGCGGGAGGGTACGAGCAGTACTTC CASSLFAGGYEQYF
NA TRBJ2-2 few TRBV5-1 TGCGCCAGCAGCCCGACAACAGCCTCGAACACCGGGGAGCTGTTTTTT CASSPTTASNTGELFF
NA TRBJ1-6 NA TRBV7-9 TGTGCCAGCAGCCCAGCAGAGGAGGCAGCGTATAATTCACCCCTCCACTTT CASSPAEEAAYNSPLHF
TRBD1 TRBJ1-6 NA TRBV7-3 TGTGCCAGCAGCTTGGACCAGGGGGCTTCACCCCTCCACTTT CASSLDQGASPLHF
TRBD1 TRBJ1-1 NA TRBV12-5 TGTGCTAGTGGTTTCGAGACAGGGGGAGCTTTCTTT CASGFETGGAFF
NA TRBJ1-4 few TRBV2 TGTGCCAGCAGGGAGGACGGACTTAATGAAAAACTGTTTTTT CASREDGLNEKLFF
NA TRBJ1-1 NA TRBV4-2 TGTGCCAGCAGCCAAGTGCCGTGGGCGAACACTGAAGCTTTCTTT CASSQVPWANTEAFF
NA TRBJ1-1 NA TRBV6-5 TGTGCCAGCACCTTAACAGGGATGACTGAAGCTTTCTTT CASTLTGMTEAFF
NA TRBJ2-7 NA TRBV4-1 TGCGCCAGCAGCCAAGACAATCGGGGAGGCTACGAGCAGTACTTC CASSQDNRGGYEQYF
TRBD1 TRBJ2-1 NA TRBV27 TGTGCCAGCAGTTCCTTCCCAGACAGGGCGAGGTACAATGAGCAGTTCTTC CASSSFPDRARYNEQFF
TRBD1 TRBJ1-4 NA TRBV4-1 TGCGCCAGCAGCCCGCTAACTGGACAGGGATCAACTAATGAAAAACTGTTTTTT CASSPLTGQGSTNEKLFF
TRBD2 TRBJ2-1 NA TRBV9 TGTGCCAGCAGCCTAGAAAGCACTCGGACTAGCGGTTACAATGAGCAGTTCTTC CASSLESTRTSGYNEQFF
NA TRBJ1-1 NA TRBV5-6 TGTGCCAGCAGCTTGGGGTTGGGGCGGACTGAAGCTTTCTTT CASSLGLGRTEAFF
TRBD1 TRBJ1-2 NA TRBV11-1 TGTGCCAGCAGCGCTCCCGGGACAGGGAATCTCGGCTACACCTTC CASSAPGTGNLGYTF
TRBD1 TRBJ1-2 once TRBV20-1 TGCAGTGCTAGTTTGGGGCAGGGGGCATATGGCTACACCTTC CSASLGQGAYGYTF
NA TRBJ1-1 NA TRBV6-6 TGTGCCAGCAGGTCGCTCGGAGGGCTGAACACTGAAGCTTTCTTT CASRSLGGLNTEAFF
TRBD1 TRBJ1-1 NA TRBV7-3 TGTGCCAGCAGCGCCTCCGGGACAGGGGTAACTGAAGCTTTCTTT CASSASGTGVTEAFF
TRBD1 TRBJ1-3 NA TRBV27 TGTGCCAGCAGTATGACGACAGGGACTGGAAACACCATATATTTT CASSMTTGTGNTIYF
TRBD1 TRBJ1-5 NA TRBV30 TGTGCCTGGAGTTATAGGGGGCGGGGTCCCCAGCATTTT CAWSYRGRGPQHF
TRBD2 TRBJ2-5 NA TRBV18 TGTGCCAGCTCACCTTATCAGCGGGGACTCCAAGAGACCCAGTACTTC CASSPYQRGLQETQYF
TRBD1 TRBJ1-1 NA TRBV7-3 TGTGCCAGCAGCTTACAGGGGGCAGGCACTGAAGCTTTCTTT CASSLQGAGTEAFF
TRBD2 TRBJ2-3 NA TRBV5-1 TGCGCCAGCAGCTTGTTAAGCGGGGTTACAGATACGCAGTATTTT CASSLLSGVTDTQYF
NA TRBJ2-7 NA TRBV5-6 TGTGCCAGCAGCATAAGGACGGGAGACGAGCAGTACTTC CASSIRTGDEQYF
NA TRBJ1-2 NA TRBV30 TGTGCCTGGAGTGCGGTGGGGGCGGGTTATGGCTACACCTTC CAWSAVGAGYGYTF
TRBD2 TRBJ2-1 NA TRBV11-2 TGTGCCAGCAGCTTTGCCGGGACTAGTGTGGGCAATGAGCAGTTCTTC CASSFAGTSVGNEQFF
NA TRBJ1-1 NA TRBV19 TGTGCCAGTAGTTTTATCAGGGAGGGAATGAACACTGAAGCTTTCTTT CASSFIREGMNTEAFF
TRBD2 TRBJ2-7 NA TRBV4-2 TGTGCCAGCAGCCAAGTAGCGGGAGAAAGCTACGAGCAGTACTTC CASSQVAGESYEQYF
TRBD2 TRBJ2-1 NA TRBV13 TGTGCCAGCAGCGGTATCGGCGGGAGGATCGGGATGGGTAATGAGCAGTTCTTC CASSGIGGRIGMGNEQFF
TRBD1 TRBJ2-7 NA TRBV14 TGTGCCAGCAGCCCAGGGGCAGGGGGATTTTACGAGCAGTACTTC CASSPGAGGFYEQYF
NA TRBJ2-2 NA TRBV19 TGTGCCAGTAGTATACAGGGGGGCATTGCCGGGGAGCTGTTTTTT CASSIQGGIAGELFF
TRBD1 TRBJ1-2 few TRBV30 TGTGCCTGGAGTGCCCCTCGACAGGGTTTATATGGCTACACCTTC CAWSAPRQGLYGYTF
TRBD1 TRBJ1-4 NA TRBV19 TGTGCCAGTAGTAATCAGGGGACAGTCTCTAATGAAAAACTGTTTTTT CASSNQGTVSNEKLFF